The present entry profiles one T cell receptor (beta chain) with its context. The data originate from a study of regulatory T cells in long-lasting Graves disease. V lost 0 bases and J lost 4; bases outside the gene matches: 13. The V gene's germline CDR1 is WNHNN and CDR2 SYGVQD (reference sequence). This CDR3 comprises 19 residues. Time point: newly diagnosed GD, antithyroid drugs for less than 3 months. The TCR library was made from RNA extracted from PBMCs. Combining iRepertoire HTBI primers with Arm-PCR of CDR3 regions, the authors built TCR beta libraries. Each CDR3 protein is one row after TCRdb ran MiXCR on the multiplex PCR reads. The sample has 200,000 to 250,000 distinct CDR3 sequences, about 19% seen once. The data were also submitted as part of a second study, on T cells in Graves' hyperthyroidism and ophthalmopathy. That report notes: Clinical symptoms, serum thyroxine, TRAb, thyroid ultrasound and orbital computed tomography established diagnosis.

Specimen: peripheral blood mononuclear cells (PBMCs), collected at new diagnosis, from a patient treated with antithyroid drugs. V is TRBV10-1 and J is TRBJ2-2; 8 nucleotides match TRBD2. This receptor was identified in a woman aged 30 to 39 with Graves disease. CDR3 loop: CASSESKWRAGVSTGELFF. CDR3 DNA: TGCGCCAGCAGTGAGTCGAAATGGCGAGCGGGAGTATCCACCGGGGAGCTGTTTTTT.